These 14 T cell receptor beta chains originate from one sample sequenced in a study of identical twins. TCRdb re-analysed the 5' RACE reads in MiXCR, keeping a single row per CDR3 protein. The table has 450,000 or so distinct CDR3 sequences, approximately 25% seen once. The same sample was also studied in work on T cells expressing NK-cell markers.

Sequenced sample: CD4+ T cells sorted from blood. These receptors originate from a woman under 30 in good health.

This clonotype was counted a few times. V gene TRBV5-1 combines with J gene TRBJ2-1, with no clear D. CDR1 and CDR2 (germline): SGHRS, YFSETQ. This CDR3 comprises 14 residues. V was clipped by 3 bases and J by 5 bases, with 12 bases between them. CDR3 coding DNA: TGCGCCAGCAGCTGGAAGTCTGGGGACAATGAGCAGTTCTTC. It yields the protein CASSWKSGDNEQFF. The full variable domain, its missing parts supplied by reference TRBV5-1 and TRBJ2-1, is KAGVTQTPRYLIKTRGQQVTLSCSPISGHRSVSWYQQTPGQGLQFLFEYFSETQRNKGNFPGRFSGRQFSNSRSEMNVSTLELGDSALYLCASSWKSGDNEQFFGPGTRLTVL.

This clonotype was seen a handful of times. V and J are TRBV2 and TRBJ2-3; D is unclear. Germline V CDR1 and CDR2: SNHLY, FYNNEI. Trimming pared 6 bases from V and 7 bases from J, leaving 11 bases between. The CDR3 is 12 amino acids. CDR3 nucleotides: TGTGCCAGCAGCCCCACGGAGTATACGCAGTATTTT. It is translated as CASSPTEYTQYF. Full variable domain (rest looked up from reference TRBV2 and TRBJ2-3): EPEVTQTPSHQVTQMGQEVILRCVPISNHLYFYWYRQILGQKVEFLVSFYNNEISEKSEIFDDQFSVERPDGSNFTLKIRSTKLEDSAMYFCASSPTEYTQYFGPGTRLTVL.

This clonotype was seen repeatedly, ten times or more. The V call is TRBV12-3 or TRBV12-4, the J call TRBJ1-1; unclear D gene. The CDR3 contains 12 residues. With 7 bases removed from V and 6 bases from J, the gap between germline ends came to 12 bases. This CDR3 reads CASTDRFAEAFF. The CDR3 coding sequence is TGTGCCAGCACCGACCGGTTCGCTGAAGCTTTCTTT.

The chain links TRBV12-3 or TRBV12-4 to TRBJ1-5; D ambiguous. Trimming left V 6 bases short and J 1 base short, with 13 bases between. CDR3 length equals 15 residues. CDR3 loop: CASSQGLSSNQPQHF. In nucleotides, the CDR3 is TGTGCCAGCAGCCAAGGCCTCTCAAGCAATCAGCCCCAGCATTTT.

This clonotype turned up a few times. The chain carries TRBV12-3 or TRBV12-4 and TRBJ2-7; TRBD1 is a possible D gene (5 bases). The CDR3 is 13 amino acids. V dropped 5 bases and J dropped 5 bases, with 13 bases sitting between them. CDR3 in DNA: TGTGCCAGCAGTCACCCAGGGCCCCACGAGCAGTACTTC. Amino acid sequence: CASSHPGPHEQYF.

The genes are TRBV28 and TRBJ2-7; the D gene is possibly TRBD1 (5 bases). Germline CDR1 is MDHEN and CDR2 is SYDVKM. This CDR3 spans 12 amino acids. Trimming pared 3 bases from V and 8 bases from J, leaving 11 bases between. In DNA form, the CDR3 reads TGTGCCAGCAGTTTGAGTCAGGGAAAGCAGTACTTC. Translating it yields CASSLSQGKQYF.

V is TRBV14 and J is TRBJ1-1, with D hard to call. Per the germline V gene, CDR1 is SGHDN and CDR2 is FVKESK. V was cut by 0 bases and J by 0 bases, with 2 bases left in between. The CDR3 length is 13 residues. The CDR3 spells CASSQDMNTEAFF. The CDR3 DNA sequence: TGTGCCAGCAGCCAAGATATGAACACTGAAGCTTTCTTT.

The rearrangement uses TRBV7-3 and TRBJ2-1; the D gene could be TRBD1 or TRBD2 (5 bases each). Germline CDR1 SGHTA, CDR2 FQGTGA. The length of the CDR3 is 12 residues. The V and J ends lost 5 bases and 11 bases respectively, with 13 bases between them. Written as DNA, the CDR3 is TGTGCCAGCAGCAAGAGGCCGGGACAGCAGTTCTTC. This translates into CASSKRPGQQFF.

Ten or more counts support this clonotype. The chain links TRBV12-3 or TRBV12-4 to TRBJ1-1; TRBD1 might be the D (5 bases). V gave up 5 bases and J gave up 9 bases, with 10 bases separating them. CDR3 length equals 11 residues. The CDR3 protein is CASSLPGKAFF. The CDR3 DNA sequence: TGTGCCAGCAGTCTACCAGGGAAAGCTTTCTTT.

This chain joins TRBV7-2 and TRBJ1-1, with D possibly matching TRBD1 (5 bases). The germline CDR1 and CDR2 sequences are SGHTA and FQGNSA. There are 15 residues in the CDR3. Trimming shortened V by 1 base and J by 6 bases, and 15 bases separated the two germline ends. The CDR3 protein is CASSLDGTILAEAFF. CDR3 nucleotides: TGTGCCAGCAGCTTAGATGGGACTATACTTGCTGAAGCTTTCTTT.

This clonotype was found a few times. The chain recombines TRBV27 with TRBJ2-5; the match to TRBD2 covers 10 bases. CDR1 is MNHEY and CDR2 is SMNVEV in the germline V gene (reference sequence). The junction had 16 bases not matched to a gene; V was cut back by 1 base and J by 5 bases. The CDR3 length is 19 residues. In DNA form, the CDR3 reads TGTGCCAGCAGTTTATTCGGGAATAACCTAGCGGGAGTGACGGAGACCCAGTACTTC. It encodes CASSLFGNNLAGVTETQYF.

The chain couples TRBV6-5 to TRBJ1-2; D is possibly TRBD1 (6 bases). Per germline, CDR1 MNHEY and CDR2 SVGAGI. V was trimmed by 0 bases and J by 2 bases, leaving 13 bases between them. This CDR3 is built from 16 residues. This chain's CDR3 is CASSYSVGGQNYGYTF. As DNA, the CDR3 is TGTGCCAGCAGTTACTCGGTGGGGGGACAAAACTATGGCTACACCTTC.

The V gene is TRBV11-3, the J gene TRBJ2-3; 13 bases map to TRBD2. The germline CDR1 and CDR2 sequences are SGHNT and YENEEA. The CDR3 has 15 amino acids. After removal of 6 bases from V and 8 bases from J, the junction contained 8 bases not matched to a gene. The CDR3 DNA follows: TGTGCCAGCAGTTTGGGGACTAGCGGGGTTGGTACGCAGTATTTT. Translating gives CASSLGTSGVGTQYF.

This clonotype came up a few times. The rearrangement links TRBV4-3 to TRBJ2-3; maybe TRBD2 (6 bases). The length of the CDR3 is 18 residues. Trimming took off 0 bases at V and 2 bases at J, with 18 bases between the two ends. In germline, CDR1 is LGHNA, CDR2 YSLEER. The CDR3 DNA follows: TGCGCCAGCAGCCAAGATGCTTTTGGTAGCGGTAACACAGATACGCAGTATTTT. This sequence encodes CASSQDAFGSGNTDTQYF.